One sample yielded the 23 T cell receptor beta chains listed below, sequenced in a study of T cell responses to AZD1222 COVID-19 vaccine. Sequenced by immunoSEQ multiplex PCR; TCRdb stores in-frame clones only, minus some. The sample consists of more than 150,000 clones, 92% of them appearing once. Sample: peripheral blood, taken 28 days after the second AZD1222 dose. Receptors originate from an adult who received the AZD1222 COVID-19 vaccine.

J is TRBJ2-5 and V is TRBV7-7; 11 nucleotides line up with TRBD2. The CDR3 runs to 15 residues. CDR1 is SSHAT, CDR2 FNYEAQ, per germline (reference sequence). As DNA, the CDR3 is TGTGCTAGCCAAATAGCGGGGGGGCCCCGGGAGACCCAGTACTTC. It encodes CASQIAGGPRETQYF.

The V call is TRBV5-6, the J call TRBJ2-7; 10 bases map to TRBD1. The CDR3 spans 14 residues. Trimming cost V 4 bases and J 2 bases; bases outside gene matches: 3. Germline assignment: CDR1 SGHDT and CDR2 YYEEEE. CDR3 protein: CASSHGTGAYEQYF. The CDR3 DNA reads TGTGCCAGCAGCCACGGGACAGGGGCCTACGAGCAGTACTTC.

The chain has TRBV28 and TRBJ2-1; TRBD2 is a possible D gene (7 bases). The V gene's germline CDR1 is MDHEN and CDR2 SYDVKM. V shed 3 bases and J shed 5 bases, with 20 bases lying between them. CDR3 length: 17 residues. The CDR3 nucleotides are TGTGCCAGCAGTTTCATTAAGGGAGGGGGGTCCCACAATGAGCAGTTCTTC. Its protein is CASSFIKGGGSHNEQFF. The full variable domain, its missing parts supplied by reference TRBV28 and TRBJ2-1, is DVKVTQSSRYLVKRTGEKVFLECVQDMDHENMFWYRQDPGLGLRLIYFSYDVKMKEKGDIPEGYSVSREKKERFSLILESASTNQTSMYLCASSFIKGGGSHNEQFFGPGTRLTVL.

The chain carries TRBV18 and TRBJ2-3, with D possibly being TRBD2 (5 bases). V was cut by 3 bases and J by 6 bases, with 19 bases left in between. The V gene's germline CDR1 is KGHSH and CDR2 LQKENI. This CDR3 contains 16 residues. Here the CDR3 reads CASSPVPRRAPDTQYF. DNA of the CDR3: TGTGCCAGCTCACCGGTCCCAAGGCGGGCTCCGGATACGCAGTATTTT.

V usage is TRBV7-9 and J usage is TRBJ2-1; 12 bases map to TRBD2. CDR1 and CDR2 from the germline V gene are SEHNR and FQNEAQ (reference sequence). The CDR3 covers 16 residues. The V and J ends lost 4 bases and 6 bases, in that order; junction bases with no gene match: 7. The CDR3 DNA sequence: TGTGCCAGCAGCTCCACTAGCGGGGGGAACCGCAATGAGCAGTTCTTC. It encodes CASSSTSGGNRNEQFF.

This sequence joins TRBV5-1 and TRBJ2-4; D might be TRBD2 (7 bases). Germline CDR1 is SGHRS and CDR2 is YFSETQ. This CDR3 contains 13 residues. V was pared by 4 bases and J by 6 bases, with 11 bases between. The chain's CDR3 is CASSPGGRNIQYF. CDR3 nucleotide sequence: TGCGCCAGCAGCCCGGGGGGCCGAAACATTCAGTACTTC.

V gene TRBV18 combines with J gene TRBJ1-2; D is unclear. V was trimmed by 0 bases and J by 5 bases, leaving 10 bases between them. This CDR3 comprises 14 residues. Per germline, CDR1 KGHSH and CDR2 LQKENI. The DNA for the CDR3 is TGTGCCAGCTCACCACCCCTAAAACTGTATGGCTACACCTTC. This codes for CASSPPLKLYGYTF.

This clone has a single count. The chain carries TRBV7-8 and TRBJ2-5, with D possibly being TRBD2 (5 bases). V gave up 5 bases and J gave up 2 bases, with 9 bases separating them. CDR1 is SGHVS, CDR2 FQNEAQ, per germline. CDR3 size: 13 residues. The CDR3 region has the DNA TGTGCCAGCAGCCGGGATTTACAAGAGACCCAGTACTTC. It is translated as CASSRDLQETQYF. The full variable domain, rest sourced from reference TRBV7-8 and TRBJ2-5, is GAGVSQSPRYKVAKRGQDVALRCDPISGHVSLFWYQQALGQGPEFLTYFQNEAQLDKSGLPSDRFFAERPEGSVSTLKIQRTQQEDSAVYLCASSRDLQETQYFGPGTRLLVL.

This chain joins TRBV28 and TRBJ1-5; the D gene is possibly TRBD1 (6 bases). Germline CDR1 MDHEN, CDR2 SYDVKM. CDR3 length: 17 amino acids. V lost 6 bases, J lost 2 bases, and 20 bases lay in between. The CDR3 reads CASRQGHRKRGNQPQHF. DNA for the CDR3: TGTGCCAGCAGGCAGGGACACCGAAAAAGGGGCAATCAGCCCCAGCATTTT.

The chain employs TRBV29-1 and TRBJ1-1; a weak D match, TRBD1 (6 bases). Trimming removed 3 bases at V and 0 bases at J, with 11 bases between. The CDR3 spans 14 residues. Germline V CDR1 and CDR2: SQVTM, ANQGSEA. The CDR3 reads CSVDMGDMNTEAFF. The DNA for the CDR3 is TGCAGCGTTGACATGGGGGACATGAACACTGAAGCTTTCTTT.

The V call is TRBV4-1, the J call TRBJ1-1; 8 positions agree with TRBD1. Germline loops: CDR1 MGHRA, CDR2 YSYEKL. This CDR3 region has 15 residues. With 4 bases clipped from V and 0 bases from J, the junction kept 4 bases outside the gene matches. The CDR3 nucleotides read TGCGCCAGCAGCCGAAAGACAGGGGTGAACACTGAAGCTTTCTTT. This gives the protein CASSRKTGVNTEAFF.

The rearrangement links TRBV7-2 to TRBJ1-1, with D possibly TRBD1 on 5 matching bases. V lost 2 bases, J lost 4 bases, and 17 bases lay in between. The germline V gene encodes CDR1 SGHTA and CDR2 FQGNSA. The CDR3 spans 16 residues. The CDR3: CASSLKAPPGGTEAFF. The CDR3 region has the DNA TGTGCCAGCAGCTTAAAGGCCCCGCCGGGGGGCACTGAAGCTTTCTTT.

The chain combines TRBV21-1 with TRBJ1-2; the D call of TRBD1 is as the table states it, not checked on the DNA. TRBV21-1 represents a pseudogene. The length of the CDR3 is 16 residues. CDR3 in DNA: TGTGCCAGCAGCAAAGCGGGGGCCACGCCCGTGTGTGGCTACACCTTC. This codes for CASSKAGATPVCGYTF.

The chain carries TRBV6-4 and TRBJ2-3; 12 positions match TRBD2. The CDR3 has 17 residues. V was pared by 4 bases and J by 1 base, with 6 bases of the junction left unmatched. Germline V gene data show CDR1 as MRHNA and CDR2 as SNTAGT. The CDR3 nucleotides are TGTGCCAGCAGTGCAGTCTGGACTAGCGGGGGCACAGATACGCAGTATTTT. Encoded protein: CASSAVWTSGGTDTQYF.

V is TRBV11-2 and J is TRBJ2-2; D not resolved. V was trimmed by 5 bases and J by 4 bases, leaving 8 bases between them. There are 13 residues in the CDR3. CDR1 is SGHAT, CDR2 FQNNGV, per germline. CDR3 sequence: CASSVTFTGELFF. The CDR3 DNA sequence: TGTGCCAGCAGCGTCACATTCACCGGGGAGCTGTTTTTT. The variable domain in full, completed from reference TRBV11-2 and TRBJ2-2, reads EAGVAQSPRYKIIEKRQSVAFWCNPISGHATLYWYQQILGQGPKLLIQFQNNGVVDDSQLPKDRFSAERLKGVDSTLKIQPAKLEDSAVYLCASSVTFTGELFFGEGSRLTVL.

The chain is built from TRBV3-1 (or the pseudogene TRBV3-2) and TRBJ1-1; D may be TRBD1 (5 bases). CDR3 length: 12 residues. The V gene's germline CDR1 is LGHDT and CDR2 YNNKEL (reference sequence). V lost 5 bases to trimming and J lost 11 bases, with 15 bases between them. CDR3 loop: CASSYGREGAFF. The CDR3 coding sequence is TGTGCCAGCAGCTATGGACGGGAGGGGGCTTTCTTT.

The chain employs TRBV5-1 and TRBJ1-2; D is ambiguous. The CDR3 contains 16 residues. Trimming took 4 bases from V and 8 from J, leaving 24 bases between them. Germline CDR1 reads SGHRS; CDR2 reads YFSETQ. The CDR3 DNA follows: TGCGCCAGCAGCCCCCCTTTAACTCGGGGAGTAAACGGCTACACCTTC. This translates into CASSPPLTRGVNGYTF.

This chain connects TRBV7-2 to TRBJ2-1; 13 bases are a match to TRBD2. V lost 2 bases and J lost 4; bases outside the gene matches: 5. CDR1 SGHTA and CDR2 FQGNSA come from the germline V gene. CDR3 size: 17 residues. DNA for the CDR3: TGTGCCAGCAGCTTAACCCGACTAGCGGGGGGTTACAATGAGCAGTTCTTC. It specifies CASSLTRLAGGYNEQFF.

This chain joins TRBV27 and TRBJ1-6; the D gene is possibly TRBD1 (5 bases). The CDR3 runs to 16 residues. V lost 2 bases to trimming and J lost 10 bases, with 18 bases between them. The germline V gene has CDR1 MNHEY and CDR2 SMNVEV (reference sequence). The CDR3 region is CASSLGRGNGLSPLHF. The DNA for the CDR3 is TGTGCCAGCAGTTTAGGGCGGGGCAATGGATTATCACCCCTCCACTTT.

The rearrangement joins TRBV28 to TRBJ1-5, with D unclear. Between the trimmed V and J ends, which lost 8 bases and 0 bases, there was a span of 8 bases. CDR3 length equals 13 residues. CDR1 is MDHEN and CDR2 is SYDVKM in the germline V gene. In DNA, the CDR3 is TGTGCCAGCCATGGGCATAGCAATCAGCCCCAGCATTTT. It yields the protein CASHGHSNQPQHF.

The rearrangement links TRBV28 to TRBJ2-2; D is unresolved. V dropped 5 bases and J dropped 6 bases, with 10 bases sitting between them. CDR3 length: 13 residues. In germline, CDR1 is MDHEN, CDR2 SYDVKM. CDR3 sequence: CASSLSSSGELFF. In DNA form, the CDR3 reads TGTGCCAGCAGTCTCTCAAGTTCCGGGGAGCTGTTTTTT.

The CDR3 is CASSNPLTSGLKEFF. The CDR3 bases are TGTGCCAGCAGTAACCCGTTGACTAGCGGCTTGAAGGAGTTCTTC. This sequence joins TRBV6-2 or TRBV6-3 and TRBJ2-1; 9 nucleotides match TRBD2. Germline V gene sequence: CDR1 MNHEY, CDR2 SVGEGT. The CDR3 runs to 15 residues. With 5 bases clipped from V and 14 bases from J, the junction kept 16 bases outside the gene matches.

The chain is built from TRBV7-9 and TRBJ1-6; tentative D call: TRBD1 (5 bases). Germline assignment: CDR1 SEHNR and CDR2 FQNEAQ (reference sequence). The V end was cut by 5 bases, the J end by 8 bases, with 7 bases between. CDR3 length equals 12 residues. This CDR3 reads CASSPRDSPLHF. The CDR3, as DNA: TGTGCCAGCAGCCCCAGGGATTCACCCCTCCACTTT.